The 21 T cell receptor beta chains presented below share a single source sample, sequenced in a study of control samples from healthy donors and cancer patients. Only in-frame clones appear in the TCRdb table, and some are missing; sequencing was by immunoSEQ multiplex PCR. The data show 24,000 or so clones, approximately 91% seen once. Sequenced input: PBMCs. All receptors come from a man aged 45-65 years with lung cancer.

This rearrangement joins TRBV6-5 to TRBJ1-5, with D uncertain. Germline-derived CDR1 and CDR2 are MNHEY and SVGAGI. V shed 4 bases and J shed 1 base, with 8 bases lying between them. The CDR3 runs to 14 residues. The CDR3 region is CASSLEGSNQPQHF. The CDR3 DNA is TGTGCCAGCAGTTTAGAAGGGAGCAATCAGCCCCAGCATTTT.

The chain couples TRBV28 to TRBJ1-2; 7 nucleotides align to TRBD1. From germline, CDR1 is MDHEN and CDR2 SYDVKM. This CDR3 region has 15 residues. V shed 3 bases, J shed 4 bases, and the junction held 8 bases outside the gene matches. The CDR3 DNA reads as TGTGCCAGCAGTTTCCCCGGGACAGTGTTCTATGGCTACACCTTC. As protein: CASSFPGTVFYGYTF.

The gene calls are TRBV19 and TRBJ2-2; possibly TRBD1 or TRBD2 for D (5 bases each). The V gene lost 9 bases and the J gene lost 0 bases, with 20 bases spanning the gap. Germline V gene lookup returns CDR1 LNHDA and CDR2 SQIVND (reference sequence). The CDR3 contains 17 residues. CDR3 nucleotides: TGTGCCAGCTTAGCCGGGGCCTTCCCAGCGAACACCGGGGAGCTGTTTTTT. Its translation is CASLAGAFPANTGELFF.

A single count supports this clone. This chain connects TRBV18 to TRBJ1-4; 10 bases map to TRBD1. The CDR3 sequence is 15 residues long. Germline values: CDR1 KGHSH, CDR2 LQKENI. V shed 1 base, J shed 7 bases, and the junction held 3 bases outside the gene matches. CDR3 nucleotide sequence: TGTGCCAGCTCACCACTGGGACAGGGGAGTGAAAAACTGTTTTTT. Translated, it gives CASSPLGQGSEKLFF.

In DNA form, the CDR3 reads TGTGCCAGTAGTACCGTGACAGCGAACACTGAAGCTTTCTTT. Translation gives CASSTVTANTEAFF. The rearrangement joins TRBV19 to TRBJ1-1, with a possible D match to TRBD1 (5 bases). The V and J ends lost 4 bases and 1 base respectively, with 10 bases between them. This CDR3 comprises 14 residues. Germline assignment: CDR1 LNHDA and CDR2 SQIVND (reference sequence). Together with reference TRBV19 and TRBJ1-1, the CDR3 gives the full variable domain: DGGITQSPKYLFRKEGQNVTLSCEQNLNHDAMYWYRQDPGQGLRLIYYSQIVNDFQKGDIAEGYSVSREKKESFPLTVTSAQKNPTAFYLCASSTVTANTEAFFGQGTRLTVV.

CDR3 protein: CASSQAPTARGNTIYF. CDR3 in DNA: TGCGCCAGCAGCCAAGCTCCCACAGCCCGTGGAAACACCATATATTTT. V and J are TRBV4-3 and TRBJ1-3; D unclear. The V end lost 1 base, the J end lost 3 bases, and 13 bases lay between the germline ends. The germline V gene encodes CDR1 LGHNA and CDR2 YSLEER. This CDR3 region has 16 residues.

For the CDR3, the DNA is TGTGCCAGCAGTTTAATTGGAGGGGTTAGTGTTGGGGATCAGCCCCAGCATTTT. Its translation is CASSLIGGVSVGDQPQHF. The V gene is TRBV28, the J gene TRBJ1-5; TRBD1 is a possible D gene (5 bases). The CDR3 has 18 amino acids. Trimming removed 2 bases from V and 5 bases from J, with 22 bases in between. CDR1 and CDR2 (germline): MDHEN, SYDVKM.

The chain has TRBV11-1 and TRBJ2-2; a weak D match, TRBD2 (7 bases). The CDR3 is 15 amino acids. In germline, CDR1 is SGHAT, CDR2 FQDESV (reference sequence). V dropped 5 bases and J dropped 4 bases, with 14 bases sitting between them. The chain's CDR3 is CASSAQGGGTGELFF. CDR3 bases: TGTGCCAGCAGCGCACAGGGAGGGGGCACCGGGGAGCTGTTTTTT.

This chain connects TRBV5-1 to TRBJ2-7; 8 bases line up with TRBD1. The junction had 8 bases not matched to a gene; V was cut back by 4 bases and J by 5 bases. Germline V gene lookup returns CDR1 SGHRS and CDR2 YFSETQ. This CDR3 spans 14 amino acids. The CDR3 spells CASSPRTGKDEQYF. The CDR3 DNA is TGCGCCAGCAGCCCTCGGACAGGGAAGGACGAGCAGTACTTC.

This rearrangement joins TRBV11-2 to TRBJ2-2; D remains unclear. The CDR3 spans 14 residues. Between the trimmed V and J ends, which lost 6 bases and 6 bases, there was a span of 14 bases. Germline V gene data show CDR1 as SGHAT and CDR2 as FQNNGV. In DNA, the CDR3 is TGTGCCAGCAGTCGGAACAACATGCCCGGGGAGCTGTTTTTT. It yields the protein CASSRNNMPGELFF.

This clone was observed a single time. The V gene is TRBV19, the J gene TRBJ1-1; 7 positions match TRBD1. Trimming at V came to 2 bases and at J to 4 bases, leaving 7 bases not matched to a gene. Germline values: CDR1 LNHDA, CDR2 SQIVND (reference sequence). CDR3 length equals 15 residues. The chain's CDR3 is CASSILGRGGTEAFF. In DNA, the CDR3 is TGTGCCAGTAGTATATTAGGCAGGGGGGGCACTGAAGCTTTCTTT.

CDR3 in DNA: TGTGCCTGGAGTGGACGACAGAGCTATGGCTACACCTTC. Its translation: CAWSGRQSYGYTF. This chain links TRBV30 with TRBJ1-2, with D possibly matching TRBD1 (5 bases). The V end was cut by 1 base, the J end by 4 bases, with 10 bases between. CDR1 is GTSNPN and CDR2 is SVGIG in the germline V gene (reference sequence). This CDR3 has 13 residues.

J is TRBJ1-5 and V is TRBV20-1; D ambiguous. The CDR3 contains 11 residues. The germline V and J ends were trimmed by 3 bases and 3 bases, with 3 bases remaining between them. CDR1 DFQATT and CDR2 SNEGSKA come from the germline V gene (reference sequence). CDR3 in amino acids: CSASSNQPQHF. As DNA, the CDR3 is TGCAGTGCTAGTTCCAATCAGCCCCAGCATTTT.

The chain combines TRBV12-3 or TRBV12-4 with TRBJ2-7, with 7 bases lining up with TRBD1. Trimming cost V 5 bases and J 3 bases; bases outside gene matches: 4. The CDR3 covers 13 residues. The CDR3 loop reads CASSQDRDYEQYF. The CDR3 coding sequence is TGTGCCAGCAGTCAAGACAGGGACTACGAGCAGTACTTC.

The V and J genes are TRBV19 and TRBJ1-2, with 8 bases aligning to TRBD1. V dropped 7 bases and J dropped 6; count of bases not matched to a gene: 4. The germline gives CDR1 LNHDA, CDR2 SQIVND (reference sequence). CDR3 length: 12 residues. CDR3 coding DNA: TGTGCCAGTAAGGACAGGGAGAATGGCTACACCTTC. It codes for CASKDRENGYTF.

The CDR3 spells CASSLHGNTEAFF. CDR3 nucleotides: TGTGCCAGCAGCTTGCACGGAAACACTGAAGCTTTCTTT. V gene TRBV11-3 combines with J gene TRBJ1-1; D is undetermined. Germline loops: CDR1 SGHNT, CDR2 YENEEA. The V end was cut by 3 bases, the J end by 2 bases, with 7 bases between. This CDR3 has 13 amino acids. The full variable domain, with the rest looked up from reference TRBV11-3 and TRBJ1-1, is EAGVVQSPRYKIIEKKQPVAFWCNPISGHNTLYWYLQNLGQGPELLIRYENEEAVDDSQLPKDRFSAERLKGVDSTLKIQPAELGDSAVYLCASSLHGNTEAFFGQGTRLTVV.

CDR3 protein: CASSPGQGYNEQFF. The CDR3 region has the DNA TGTGCCAGCAGTCCGGGACAGGGTTACAATGAGCAGTTCTTC. V gene TRBV2 combines with J gene TRBJ2-1; TRBD1 agrees at 9 bases. Germline V gives CDR1 SNHLY, CDR2 FYNNEI. The ends lost 5 bases at V and 4 bases at J; junction bases unmatched: 3. The CDR3 totals 14 residues.

Only a few counts were recorded for this clone. CDR3 coding DNA: TGTGCCAGCAGCTCAGGAGCCGGGCAAGACTCCTACGAGCAGTACTTC. It yields the protein CASSSGAGQDSYEQYF. This chain uses TRBV11-2 with TRBJ2-7; D gene unclear. The V gene's germline CDR1 is SGHAT and CDR2 FQNNGV. V was pared by 4 bases and J by 0 bases, with 16 bases between. CDR3 length equals 16 residues.

This clone has just a few counts. The gene calls are TRBV4-3 and TRBJ2-3, with 12 bases identical to TRBD2. Trimming at V came to 2 bases and at J to 4 bases, leaving 4 bases not matched to a gene. Germline V CDR1 and CDR2: LGHNA, YSLEER. The CDR3 is 16 amino acids. The CDR3 nucleotides read TGCGCCAGCAGCCAAACAGGGACTAGCGGGCCAGATACGCAGTATTTT. It specifies CASSQTGTSGPDTQYF.

The chain couples TRBV5-4 to TRBJ2-3; perhaps TRBD2 as D (6 bases). Germline-derived CDR1 and CDR2 are SGHNT and YYREEE (reference sequence). Deletions cut 0 bases from V and 2 bases from J, with 13 bases between. CDR3 size: 16 residues. In DNA, the CDR3 is TGTGCCAGCAGCTTGGTTGGGCGGGGTTCCACAGATACGCAGTATTTT. It translates to CASSLVGRGSTDTQYF.

The chain carries TRBV6-5 and TRBJ2-6, with a weak D call TRBD1 (5 bases). Germline lookup yields CDR1 MNHEY and CDR2 SVGAGI. The CDR3 covers 15 residues. V gave up 6 bases and J gave up 3 bases, with 12 bases separating them. CDR3 bases: TGTGCCAGCAGCGCGCTCCAGGGTGGGGCCAACGTCCTGACTTTC. Protein sequence: CASSALQGGANVLTF.